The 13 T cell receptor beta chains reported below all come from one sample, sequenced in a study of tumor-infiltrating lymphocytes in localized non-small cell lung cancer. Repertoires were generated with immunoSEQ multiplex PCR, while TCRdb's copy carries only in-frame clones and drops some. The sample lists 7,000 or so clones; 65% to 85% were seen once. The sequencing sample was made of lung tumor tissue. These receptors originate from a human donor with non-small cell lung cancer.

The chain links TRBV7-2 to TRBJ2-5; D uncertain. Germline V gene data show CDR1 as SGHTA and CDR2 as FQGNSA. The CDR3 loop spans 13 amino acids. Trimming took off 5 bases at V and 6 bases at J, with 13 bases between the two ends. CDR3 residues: CASSPDLAQTQYF. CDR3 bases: TGTGCCAGCAGCCCAGACTTGGCCCAGACCCAGTACTTC.

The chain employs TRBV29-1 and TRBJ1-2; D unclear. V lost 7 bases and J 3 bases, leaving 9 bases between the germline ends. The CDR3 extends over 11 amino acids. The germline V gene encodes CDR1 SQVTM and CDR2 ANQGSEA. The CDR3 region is CSGRTDYGYTF. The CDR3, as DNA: TGCAGCGGCAGGACGGACTATGGCTACACCTTC.

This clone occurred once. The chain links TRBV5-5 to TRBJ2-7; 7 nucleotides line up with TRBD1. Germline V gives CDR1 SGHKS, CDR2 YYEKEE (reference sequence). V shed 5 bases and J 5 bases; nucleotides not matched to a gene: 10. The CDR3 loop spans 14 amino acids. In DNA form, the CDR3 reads TGTGCCAGCAGTTCACAGGGGAATAGGGACGAGCAGTACTTC. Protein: CASSSQGNRDEQYF. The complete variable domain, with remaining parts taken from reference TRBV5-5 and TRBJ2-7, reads DAGVTQSPTHLIKTRGQQVTLRCSPISGHKSVSWYQQVLGQGPQFIFQYYEKEERGRGNFPDRFSARQFPNYSSELNVNALLLGDSALYLCASSSQGNRDEQYFGPGTRLTVT.

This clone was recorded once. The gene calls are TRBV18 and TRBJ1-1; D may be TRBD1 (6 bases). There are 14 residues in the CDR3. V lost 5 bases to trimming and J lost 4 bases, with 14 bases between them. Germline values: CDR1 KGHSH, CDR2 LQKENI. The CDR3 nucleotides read TGTGCCAGCTCAAGCTACAGGGCCGGCACTGAAGCTTTCTTT. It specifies CASSSYRAGTEAFF.

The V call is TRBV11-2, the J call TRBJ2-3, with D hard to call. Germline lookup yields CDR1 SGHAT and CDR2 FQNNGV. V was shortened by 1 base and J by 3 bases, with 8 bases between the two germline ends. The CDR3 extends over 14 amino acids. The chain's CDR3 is CASSLAGQTDTQYF. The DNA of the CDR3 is TGTGCCAGCAGCTTAGCCGGGCAGACAGATACGCAGTATTTT.

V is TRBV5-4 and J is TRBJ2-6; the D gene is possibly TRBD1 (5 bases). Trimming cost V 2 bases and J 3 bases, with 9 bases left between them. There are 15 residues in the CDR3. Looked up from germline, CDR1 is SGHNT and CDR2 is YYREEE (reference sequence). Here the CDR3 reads CASSFKGIGANVLTF. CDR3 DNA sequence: TGTGCCAGCAGCTTCAAGGGGATTGGGGCCAACGTCCTGACTTTC.

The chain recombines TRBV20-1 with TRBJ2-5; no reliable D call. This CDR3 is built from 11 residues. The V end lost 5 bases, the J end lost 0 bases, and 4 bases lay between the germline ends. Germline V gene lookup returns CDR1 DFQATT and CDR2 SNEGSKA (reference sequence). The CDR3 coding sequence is TGCAGTGCTGAGAACCAAGAGACCCAGTACTTC. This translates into CSAENQETQYF.

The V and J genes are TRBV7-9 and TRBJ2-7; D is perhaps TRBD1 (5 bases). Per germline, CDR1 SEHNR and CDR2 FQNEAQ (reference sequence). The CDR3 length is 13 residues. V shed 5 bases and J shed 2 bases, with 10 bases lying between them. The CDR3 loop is CASSVDSAYEQYF. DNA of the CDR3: TGTGCCAGCAGCGTCGACAGCGCCTACGAGCAGTACTTC. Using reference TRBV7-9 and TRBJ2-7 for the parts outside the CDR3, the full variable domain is DTGVSQNPRHKITKRGQNVTFRCDPISEHNRLYWYRQTLGQGPEFLTYFQNEAQLEKSRLLSDRFSAERPKGSFSTLEIQRTEQGDSAMYLCASSVDSAYEQYFGPGTRLTVT.

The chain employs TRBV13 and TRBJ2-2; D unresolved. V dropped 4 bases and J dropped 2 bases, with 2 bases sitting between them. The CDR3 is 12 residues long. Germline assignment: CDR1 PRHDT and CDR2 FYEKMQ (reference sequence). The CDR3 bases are TGTGCCAGCAGCTCTAACACCGGGGAGCTGTTTTTT. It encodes CASSSNTGELFF.

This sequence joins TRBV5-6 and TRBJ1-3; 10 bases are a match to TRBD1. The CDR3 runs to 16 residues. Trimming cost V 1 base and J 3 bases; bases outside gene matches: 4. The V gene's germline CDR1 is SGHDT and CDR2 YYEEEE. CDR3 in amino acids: CASSLWDRGYGNTIYF. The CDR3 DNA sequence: TGTGCCAGCAGCTTGTGGGACAGGGGTTATGGAAACACCATATATTTT.

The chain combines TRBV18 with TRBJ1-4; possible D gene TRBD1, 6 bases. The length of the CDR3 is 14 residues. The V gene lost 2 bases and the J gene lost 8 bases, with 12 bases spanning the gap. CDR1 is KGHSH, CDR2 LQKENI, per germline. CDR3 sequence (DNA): TGTGCCAGCTCACCAAACAGGGTGGGCGAAAAACTGTTTTTT. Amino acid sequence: CASSPNRVGEKLFF.

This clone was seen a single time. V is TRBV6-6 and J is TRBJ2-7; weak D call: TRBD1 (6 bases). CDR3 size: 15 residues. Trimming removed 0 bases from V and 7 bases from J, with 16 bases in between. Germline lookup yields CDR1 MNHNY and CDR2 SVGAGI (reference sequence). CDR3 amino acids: CASSYSRGKPREQYF. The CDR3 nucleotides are TGTGCCAGCAGTTACTCCAGGGGCAAACCGCGAGAGCAGTACTTC.

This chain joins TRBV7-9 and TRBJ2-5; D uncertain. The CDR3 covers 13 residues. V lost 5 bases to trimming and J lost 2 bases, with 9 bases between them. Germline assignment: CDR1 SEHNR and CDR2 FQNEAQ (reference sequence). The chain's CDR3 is CASSPLGQETQYF. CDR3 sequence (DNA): TGTGCCAGCAGCCCTCTGGGGCAAGAGACCCAGTACTTC.